This T cell receptor beta chain was recorded in a study of post-analysis software for immune sequencing data. Libraries were made from TCR beta cDNA, and they carried unique molecular identifiers. TCRdb used MiXCR to reprocess the PCR reads, holding one entry per CDR3 protein. The table shows about 160,000 distinct CDR3 sequences, with about 34% occurring only once. Germline CDR1 is SGDLS and CDR2 is YYNGEE. This CDR3 spans 15 amino acids. V was shortened by 0 bases and J by 0 bases, with 7 bases between the two germline ends. There are a few counts of this clonotype. This clonotype was sampled from a girl under 18 with multiple sclerosis. Sequencing used blood, obtained after autologous hematopoietic stem cell transplantation. V is TRBV9 and J is TRBJ2-1; a possible D gene is TRBD2 (5 bases). The CDR3 here is CASSVVGSSYNEQFF. For the CDR3, the DNA is TGTGCCAGCAGCGTAGTGGGGAGCTCCTACAATGAGCAGTTCTTC.